A single sample is the source of the 29 T cell receptor beta chains below, sequenced in a study of tumour-infiltrating T cells in Burkitt lymphoma. Here immunoSEQ multiplex PCR was the method, and the copy in TCRdb shows in-frame clones only, minus some. The sample has tens of thousands of clones; around 29% are singletons. The sequencing sample was made of tumor tissue. The receptors come from a human donor with Burkitt lymphoma.

The table lists this clone with a few counts. The rearrangement joins TRBV30 to TRBJ1-3, with D uncertain. This CDR3 has 12 residues. Trimming took 4 bases from V and 1 from J, leaving 5 bases between them. Germline V CDR1 and CDR2: GTSNPN, SVGIG (reference sequence). CDR3 in DNA: TGTGCCTGGAAGAGATCTGGAAACACCATATATTTT. It translates to CAWKRSGNTIYF.

The chain combines TRBV4-1 with TRBJ2-3; D not resolved. The CDR3 totals 17 residues. Trimming stripped 0 bases from V and 3 bases from J, with 16 bases between. Germline V gene sequence: CDR1 MGHRA, CDR2 YSYEKL. Here the CDR3 DNA reads TGCGCCAGCAGCCAAGATTTCCCAGCAATCAGGACAGATACGCAGTATTTT. Protein sequence: CASSQDFPAIRTDTQYF.

The chain combines TRBV2 with TRBJ2-1; D remains ambiguous. The CDR3 is made up of 11 amino acids. V lost 7 bases and J lost 4, with 5 bases in between. CDR1 and CDR2 from the germline V gene are SNHLY and FYNNEI. In nucleotides, the CDR3 is TGTGCCAGCAATATTTACAATGAGCAGTTCTTC. Its protein product is CASNIYNEQFF.

V is TRBV2 and J is TRBJ2-1, with D unresolved. Germline lookup yields CDR1 SNHLY and CDR2 FYNNEI. This CDR3 spans 13 amino acids. V lost 4 bases and J lost 2, with 6 bases in between. The CDR3 protein is CASSVGTYNEQFF. DNA of the CDR3: TGTGCCAGCAGTGTAGGGACCTACAATGAGCAGTTCTTC.

This chain joins TRBV7-2 and TRBJ2-4; D remains unclear. The CDR3 has 17 residues. Germline V CDR1 and CDR2: SGHTA, FQGNSA. V was cut by 2 bases and J by 0 bases, with 14 bases left in between. The CDR3 loop reads CASSLPFNRQAKNIQYF. CDR3 nucleotide sequence: TGTGCCAGCAGCTTACCTTTTAACCGGCAAGCCAAAAACATTCAGTACTTC.

A few counts support this clone. The gene calls are TRBV7-2 and TRBJ2-7, with a tentative D call TRBD1 (7 bases). V lost 0 bases and J lost 9, with 18 bases in between. The CDR3 is made up of 15 amino acids. Germline V lookup: CDR1 SGHTA, CDR2 FQGNSA. The CDR3 spells CASSLAQGEVGGQYF. Here the CDR3 DNA reads TGTGCCAGCAGCTTAGCCCAGGGGGAGGTGGGTGGGCAGTACTTC.

The chain uses TRBV9 and TRBJ1-1, with D possibly being TRBD1 (5 bases). Per germline, CDR1 SGDLS and CDR2 YYNGEE. The CDR3 is 17 amino acids. Trimming cost V 0 bases and J 1 base, with 16 bases left between them. The CDR3 bases are TGTGCCAGCAGCGTAGTACCCTGGTGGGGCCCGAACACTGAAGCTTTCTTT. This codes for CASSVVPWWGPNTEAFF.

The chain has TRBV9 and TRBJ2-3; 10 bases fit TRBD2. Germline CDR1 reads SGDLS; CDR2 reads YYNGEE. This CDR3 comprises 16 residues. V trimming: 0 bases; J trimming: 1 base; junction bases outside the gene matches: 2. CDR3: CASSVGAGGRTDTQYF. For the CDR3, the DNA is TGTGCCAGCAGCGTAGGAGCGGGGGGGCGCACAGATACGCAGTATTTT.

This clone was seen a few times. V gene TRBV19 combines with J gene TRBJ2-2; D unclear. Trimming left V 5 bases short and J 11 bases short, with 18 bases between. CDR3 length equals 14 residues. Germline CDR1 reads LNHDA; CDR2 reads SQIVND (reference sequence). The CDR3: CASSLQKALSELFF. The CDR3 coding sequence is TGTGCCAGTAGTCTCCAGAAAGCCCTAAGCGAGCTGTTTTTT.

This clone occurred a few times. The rearrangement links TRBV9 to TRBJ2-1; 8 nucleotides align to TRBD2. This CDR3 is 14 amino acids long. V lost 3 bases and J lost 7; bases outside the gene matches: 6. In germline, CDR1 is SGDLS, CDR2 YYNGEE. CDR3 DNA sequence: TGTGCCAGCAGCGCGAGCGGGGGTCTAAATGAGCAGTTCTTC. Protein: CASSASGGLNEQFF.

This clone has only a few counts. This rearrangement joins TRBV2 to TRBJ2-7, with TRBD2 matching over 10 bases. The CDR3 spans 16 residues. The V gene's germline CDR1 is SNHLY and CDR2 FYNNEI. V shed 7 bases, J shed 7 bases, and the junction held 16 bases outside the gene matches. The CDR3 region has the DNA TGTGCCAGCACCCCCGCCCCCCTAGCGGGGGCAGGGGAGCAGTACTTC. It translates to CASTPAPLAGAGEQYF. Variable domain in full (rest from reference TRBV2 and TRBJ2-7): EPEVTQTPSHQVTQMGQEVILRCVPISNHLYFYWYRQILGQKVEFLVSFYNNEISEKSEIFDDQFSVERPDGSNFTLKIRSTKLEDSAMYFCASTPAPLAGAGEQYFGPGTRLTVT.

The CDR3: CASKGGGQETQYF. CDR3 nucleotide sequence: TGTGCCAGCAAAGGGGGGGGGCAAGAGACCCAGTACTTC. This sequence joins TRBV2 and TRBJ2-5; D is perhaps TRBD2 (7 bases). Germline CDR1 SNHLY, CDR2 FYNNEI. The CDR3 covers 13 residues. The ends were cut back, 7 bases at V and 2 bases at J, with 11 bases in the middle.

The gene calls are TRBV7-9 and TRBJ2-7; 8 positions agree with TRBD2. This CDR3 is 14 amino acids long. J was trimmed by 6 bases and V by 5 bases; bases with no gene match: 9. Germline V gives CDR1 SEHNR, CDR2 FQNEAQ (reference sequence). CDR3 coding DNA: TGTGCCAGCAGCCCACTCTCGGGGGGGCGCGAGCAGTACTTC. It codes for CASSPLSGGREQYF.

A single count supports this clone. CDR3 DNA sequence: TGTGCCAGCAGTCCCACCGGGGCCACCTCCTACGAGCAGTACTTC. It translates to CASSPTGATSYEQYF. The chain employs TRBV6-6 and TRBJ2-7; either TRBD1 or TRBD2 may fit D (5 bases each). The CDR3 has 15 amino acids. V lost 5 bases and J lost 0, with 14 bases in between. Germline V gene data show CDR1 as MNHNY and CDR2 as SVGAGI (reference sequence).

This clone was counted only a few times. The rearrangement links TRBV5-1 to TRBJ1-5, with 9 bases matching TRBD1. With V trimmed by 6 bases and J by 7 bases, 20 bases remained unmatched. The V gene's germline CDR1 is SGHRS and CDR2 YFSETQ. The CDR3 is made up of 18 amino acids. CDR3 amino acids: CASTLVDLPTGGEQPQHF. For the CDR3, the DNA is TGCGCCAGCACCCTGGTGGACCTTCCGACAGGGGGAGAACAGCCCCAGCATTTT.

This rearrangement joins TRBV6-5 to TRBJ2-3, with 13 bases identical to TRBD2. The CDR3 covers 15 residues. Trimming removed 6 bases from V and 4 bases from J; junction bases left unmatched: 4. Looked up from germline, CDR1 is MNHEY and CDR2 is SVGAGI. CDR3 in DNA: TGTGCCAGCAGGTGGACTAGCGGGGGCCCAGATACGCAGTATTTT. Amino acid sequence: CASRWTSGGPDTQYF.

The CDR3 is CASSPGLAGDIQYF. The DNA for the CDR3 is TGTGCCAGCAGTCCGGGACTAGCGGGGGACATTCAGTACTTC. This chain joins TRBV6-5 and TRBJ2-4; 14 bases line up with TRBD2. Per germline, CDR1 MNHEY and CDR2 SVGAGI. The J segment lost 8 bases and the V segment lost 5 bases, leaving 2 bases of the junction unmatched. The CDR3 spans 14 residues.

A few counts support this clone. At the DNA level, this CDR3 is encoded by other sequences in the same sample as well. This chain links TRBV7-9 with TRBJ2-7, with 9 bases lining up with TRBD1. The CDR3 is 14 amino acids. Germline V gene sequence: CDR1 SEHNR, CDR2 FQNEAQ (reference sequence). The trim removed 1 base at V and 5 bases at J, leaving 3 bases unmatched. The CDR3 coding sequence is TGTGCCAGCAGCTTAGGGACAGGGGTCCACGAGCAGTACTTC. This encodes CASSLGTGVHEQYF.

This clone has more than one count but fewer than ten. V is TRBV4-3 and J is TRBJ2-1; 8 nucleotides line up with TRBD2. Germline V gene data show CDR1 as LGHNA and CDR2 as YSLEER. The ends lost 4 bases at V and 16 bases at J; junction bases unmatched: 12. The CDR3 is made up of 13 amino acids. The CDR3, as DNA: TGCGCCAGCAGCCTATATGGAGGGGGACTAGTCTTCTTC. The encoded protein is CASSLYGGGLVFF.

This chain links TRBV6-5 with TRBJ2-1; possible D gene TRBD2, 5 bases. The CDR3 runs 13 residues. The germline gives CDR1 MNHEY, CDR2 SVGAGI. Trimming shortened V by 0 bases and J by 9 bases, and 9 bases separated the two germline ends. The chain's CDR3 is CASSYSRASEQFF. CDR3 bases: TGTGCCAGCAGTTACTCGAGGGCTAGTGAGCAGTTCTTC.

The rearrangement uses TRBV23-1 and TRBJ1-5, with a possible D match to TRBD1 (5 bases). TRBV23-1 is sorted into the ORF group, with uncertain function. The CDR3 is 18 amino acids. Trimming took off 2 bases at V and 0 bases at J, with 17 bases between the two ends. The DNA for the CDR3 is TGCGCCAGCAGTCAAAAGGGGCAGCATTTGGATAGCAATCAGCCCCAGCATTTT. Encoded protein: CASSQKGQHLDSNQPQHF.

The gene calls are TRBV2 and TRBJ2-7; D possibly corresponds to TRBD2 (6 bases). The CDR3 totals 10 residues. The germline gives CDR1 SNHLY, CDR2 FYNNEI. V was pared by 6 bases and J by 11 bases, with 11 bases between. The DNA of the CDR3 is TGTGCCAGCAGGGGAGGAAAGAAGTACTTC. This codes for CASRGGKKYF. The variable domain in full, with the rest retrieved from reference TRBV2 and TRBJ2-7, is EPEVTQTPSHQVTQMGQEVILRCVPISNHLYFYWYRQILGQKVEFLVSFYNNEISEKSEIFDDQFSVERPDGSNFTLKIRSTKLEDSAMYFCASRGGKKYFGPGTRLTVT.

The table lists this clone with a few counts. This sequence joins TRBV18 and TRBJ1-1; no reliable D call. Germline-derived CDR1 and CDR2 are KGHSH and LQKENI. With 2 bases removed from V and 6 bases from J, the gap between germline ends came to 13 bases. The CDR3 is 14 residues long. CDR3 amino acids: CASSPVSAAPEAFF. The CDR3, as DNA: TGTGCCAGCTCACCAGTATCGGCAGCGCCTGAAGCTTTCTTT.

The rearrangement links TRBV30 to TRBJ1-4; 7 positions agree with TRBD1. The junction had 2 bases not matched to a gene; V was cut back by 4 bases and J by 12 bases. This CDR3 has 10 residues. Per germline, CDR1 GTSNPN and CDR2 SVGIG (reference sequence). The CDR3 region is CAWNRGELFF. CDR3 bases: TGTGCCTGGAACAGGGGTGAACTGTTTTTT.

V usage is TRBV19 and J usage is TRBJ1-1; possibly TRBD1 for D (6 bases). The germline CDR1 and CDR2 sequences are LNHDA and SQIVND (reference sequence). This CDR3 contains 15 residues. V was trimmed by 5 bases and J by 5 bases, leaving 18 bases between them. This CDR3 reads CASSGIGGGRTEAFF. The CDR3 coding sequence is TGTGCCAGTAGTGGGATCGGGGGGGGCCGGACTGAAGCTTTCTTT.

This clone appeared a few times. The gene calls are TRBV7-6 and TRBJ2-3, with D perhaps TRBD2 (6 bases). Germline CDR1 is SGHVS and CDR2 is FNYEAQ. The CDR3 runs 13 residues. V shed 5 bases and J shed 4 bases, with 10 bases lying between them. CDR3 DNA sequence: TGTGCCAGCAGCCCCGCGGGGTCAGATACGCAGTATTTT. This gives the protein CASSPAGSDTQYF.

The rearrangement uses TRBV15 and TRBJ2-7; 8 bases map to TRBD2. J lost 2 bases, V lost 0 bases, and 9 bases had no gene match. The CDR3 totals 17 residues. CDR1 and CDR2 from the germline V gene are LNHNV and YYDKDF (reference sequence). The CDR3 here is CATSRDPGLGFPYEQYF. DNA of the CDR3: TGTGCCACCAGCAGAGATCCGGGACTAGGTTTTCCCTACGAGCAGTACTTC. Together with reference TRBV15 and TRBJ2-7, the CDR3 gives the full variable domain: DAMVIQNPRYQVTQFGKPVTLSCSQTLNHNVMYWYQQKSSQAPKLLFHYYDKDFNNEADTPDNFQSRRPNTSFCFLDIRSPGLGDTAMYLCATSRDPGLGFPYEQYFGPGTRLTVT.

This CDR3 reads CASSPGSGNSPLHF. The CDR3 nucleotides are TGTGCCAGCTCACCAGGATCCGGAAATTCACCCCTCCACTTT. This chain uses TRBV18 with TRBJ1-6; D ambiguous. The CDR3 runs 14 residues. V was pared by 2 bases and J by 7 bases, with 9 bases between. Germline V CDR1 and CDR2: KGHSH, LQKENI.

This clone was seen only a few times. The chain couples TRBV5-1 to TRBJ2-2; the D is unclear. Germline assignment: CDR1 SGHRS and CDR2 YFSETQ. The ends were cut back, 2 bases at V and 1 base at J, with 6 bases in the middle. CDR3 length: 14 residues. The CDR3 DNA reads TGCGCCAGCAGCTTCGGTGGGAACACCGGGGAGCTGTTTTTT. It yields the protein CASSFGGNTGELFF. The variable domain in full, with the rest retrieved from reference TRBV5-1 and TRBJ2-2, is KAGVTQTPRYLIKTRGQQVTLSCSPISGHRSVSWYQQTPGQGLQFLFEYFSETQRNKGNFPGRFSGRQFSNSRSEMNVSTLELGDSALYLCASSFGGNTGELFFGEGSRLTVL.